The 24 T cell receptor beta chains presented below share a single source sample, sequenced in a study of human T cells and chemical hapten exposure. TCRdb called the RACE reads again in MiXCR, with one record for every CDR3 protein. The sample records roughly 180,000 distinct CDR3 sequences, around 22% being singletons. Regarding time point: patch test 1, 2 weeks after DPC sensitization. Specified treatment: therapeutic diphenylcyclopropenone sensitization with weekly scalp DPC. Here the sequenced sample was whole blood, taken in connection with sensitization to the hapten diphenylcyclopropenone (DPC). These receptors all come from a woman between 45 and 60 years old with alopecia areata. Some clones in this sample may be carry-over from other donors' samples.

The J gene is TRBJ1-4, the V gene TRBV2; D is perhaps TRBD1 (5 bases). The CDR3 totals 16 residues. V was shortened by 1 base and J by 8 bases, with 17 bases between the two germline ends. The germline CDR1 and CDR2 sequences are SNHLY and FYNNEI. CDR3 nucleotide sequence: TGTGCCAGCAGTGAAGGTTGGGGCGGTGGAGGCGAAAAACTGTTTTTT. Translated: CASSEGWGGGGEKLFF.

This clonotype came up a few times. V and J are TRBV6-1 and TRBJ1-1; D gene unclear. The CDR3 length is 13 residues. Between the trimmed V and J ends, which lost 6 bases and 3 bases, there was a span of 11 bases. Per the germline V gene, CDR1 is MNHNS and CDR2 is SASEGT. Here the CDR3 reads CASRLTGDTEAFF. DNA for the CDR3: TGTGCCAGCAGGCTTACCGGTGACACTGAAGCTTTCTTT.

A few counts support this clonotype. This chain connects TRBV5-1 to TRBJ2-7, with TRBD2 as a possible D gene (5 bases). Germline CDR1 is SGHRS and CDR2 is YFSETQ. CDR3 length: 14 residues. V lost 5 bases to trimming and J lost 0 bases, with 12 bases between them. The CDR3 protein is CASSKEANSYEQYF. DNA for the CDR3: TGCGCCAGCAGTAAGGAGGCGAACTCCTACGAGCAGTACTTC.

The chain links TRBV9 to TRBJ2-1; no clear D gene. The germline V and J ends were trimmed by 4 bases and 9 bases, with 14 bases remaining between them. The CDR3 is 13 residues long. From germline, CDR1 is SGDLS and CDR2 YYNGEE. This CDR3 reads CASSSRRVSEQFF. CDR3 in DNA: TGTGCCAGCAGCTCTAGAAGGGTCTCTGAGCAGTTCTTC.

The table lists this clonotype with a few counts. The chain couples TRBV10-2 to TRBJ2-3; the D gene could be TRBD1 or TRBD2 (5 bases each). Trimming cost V 3 bases and J 0 bases, with 10 bases left between them. The CDR3 has 15 residues. Germline V gives CDR1 WSHSY, CDR2 SAAADI. CDR3 nucleotide sequence: TGCGCCAGCAGTGATAACGGGGCTAGCACAGATACGCAGTATTTT. The encoded protein is CASSDNGASTDTQYF.

This clonotype has only a few counts. The chain has TRBV18 and TRBJ1-6, with 8 positions matching TRBD1. The CDR3 loop spans 15 amino acids. V lost 2 bases, J lost 7 bases, and 4 bases stayed unmatched. The germline V gene has CDR1 KGHSH and CDR2 LQKENI. As DNA, the CDR3 is TGTGCCAGCTCACCAAGGACAGGGAAAAATTCACCCCTCCACTTT. Its protein product is CASSPRTGKNSPLHF.

Only a few counts were recorded for this clonotype. The genes are TRBV10-2 and TRBJ2-2; 12 bases agree with TRBD2. Per the germline V gene, CDR1 is WSHSY and CDR2 is SAAADI. The CDR3 consists of 16 residues. The ends lost 6 bases at V and 8 bases at J; junction bases unmatched: 10. Written as DNA, the CDR3 is TGCGCCAGCAGCCCCCCTAGCGGGAGGGAGATAGGGGAGCTGTTTTTT. Translating gives CASSPPSGREIGELFF.

This clonotype was counted a few times. The gene calls are TRBV20-1 and TRBJ2-7; the match to TRBD2 covers 7 bases. The CDR3 extends over 14 amino acids. Germline CDR1 is DFQATT and CDR2 is SNEGSKA (reference sequence). V was clipped by 5 bases and J by 1 base; unmatched bases: 8. CDR3 in amino acids: CSASRLAVSYEQYF. Written as DNA, the CDR3 is TGCAGTGCTTCCAGACTAGCCGTTTCCTACGAGCAGTACTTC.

This clonotype showed up just a few times. The CDR3 reads CASSLLAGGMDIQYF. The CDR3 nucleotides are TGTGCCAGCAGCTTACTAGCGGGAGGAATGGACATTCAGTACTTC. The chain couples TRBV7-2 to TRBJ2-4; 11 positions match TRBD2. Germline CDR1 reads SGHTA; CDR2 reads FQGNSA. The CDR3 is 15 residues long. Trimming cost V 2 bases and J 8 bases; bases outside gene matches: 5.

The V call is TRBV2, the J call TRBJ2-7; tentative D call: TRBD1 (5 bases). This CDR3 is 14 amino acids long. The germline gives CDR1 SNHLY, CDR2 FYNNEI. The V and J ends lost 0 bases and 2 bases respectively, with 8 bases between them. The CDR3 protein is CASSEAPGPYEQYF. CDR3 sequence (DNA): TGTGCCAGCAGTGAAGCTCCAGGGCCCTACGAGCAGTACTTC.

Only a few counts were recorded for this clonotype. This rearrangement joins TRBV5-5 to TRBJ2-7; 9 bases line up with TRBD2. The CDR3 has 14 amino acids. The V segment lost 8 bases and the J segment 4 bases; nucleotides outside the gene matches: 10. The germline CDR1 and CDR2 sequences are SGHKS and YYEKEE (reference sequence). The chain's CDR3 is CASKPGTSRYEQYF. Written as DNA, the CDR3 is TGTGCCAGTAAACCCGGGACTAGCAGATACGAGCAGTACTTC. The full variable domain, with the rest looked up from reference TRBV5-5 and TRBJ2-7, is DAGVTQSPTHLIKTRGQQVTLRCSPISGHKSVSWYQQVLGQGPQFIFQYYEKEERGRGNFPDRFSARQFPNYSSELNVNALLLGDSALYLCASKPGTSRYEQYFGPGTRLTVT.

The chain has TRBV29-1 and TRBJ2-2; D is unclear. V lost 2 bases and J lost 0, with 10 bases in between. Germline lookup yields CDR1 SQVTM and CDR2 ANQGSEA. There are 15 residues in the CDR3. The CDR3 spells CSVEKATANTGELFF. CDR3 in DNA: TGCAGCGTTGAAAAGGCTACCGCGAACACCGGGGAGCTGTTTTTT.

Concerning this clonotype itself: The junction departs from germline at one end; a sequencing error may be responsible. V usage is TRBV12-3 or TRBV12-4 and J usage is TRBJ2-3; possible D gene TRBD2, 6 bases. The CDR3 consists of 15 residues. The CDR3 is CASRLGGPSTDTQYF. CDR3 coding DNA: TGTGCCAGCCGTTTGGGGGGTCCTAGCACAGATACGCAGTATTTT.

This clonotype was picked up a small number of times. The V and J genes are TRBV6-4 and TRBJ2-1; 11 bases agree with TRBD2. This CDR3 contains 14 residues. Looked up from germline, CDR1 is MRHNA and CDR2 is SNTAGT. V lost 1 base, J lost 9 bases, and 2 bases stayed unmatched. CDR3: CASSDYLAGGEQFF. The DNA for the CDR3 is TGTGCCAGCAGTGACTACCTAGCGGGAGGTGAGCAGTTCTTC.

This chain links TRBV12-3 or TRBV12-4 with TRBJ1-5; 10 bases are shared with TRBD1. The CDR3 runs 16 residues. V gave up 5 bases and J gave up 2 bases; unmatched junction bases: 6. CDR3 bases: TGTGCCAGCAGTCCAGGGACAGGGGCAGGCAATCAGCCCCAGCATTTT. Its protein is CASSPGTGAGNQPQHF.

The J gene is TRBJ2-7, the V gene TRBV2; D perhaps matches TRBD2 (5 bases). The germline CDR1 and CDR2 sequences are SNHLY and FYNNEI. CDR3 length: 13 residues. V lost 3 bases and J 2 bases, leaving 8 bases between the germline ends. The CDR3, as DNA: TGTGCCAGCAGTGAGTGGGGAGCCTACGAGCAGTACTTC. It translates to CASSEWGAYEQYF.

This clonotype has more than one count but fewer than ten. The chain is built from TRBV7-9 and TRBJ2-1, with TRBD2 identical over 13 bases. The trim removed 4 bases at V and 10 bases at J, leaving 4 bases unmatched. Germline CDR1 and CDR2: SEHNR and FQNEAQ (reference sequence). The CDR3 sequence is 14 residues long. The CDR3 DNA is TGTGCCAGCAGCTACCAGGGACTAGCGGGAGAGCAGTTCTTC. It codes for CASSYQGLAGEQFF.

The CDR3 loop is CASSNLWGHGGHAEPATNEKLFF. The DNA for the CDR3 is TGCGCCAGCAGTAATTTGTGGGGACACGGGGGTCATGCGGAGCCAGCAACTAATGAAAAACTGTTTTTT. The chain links TRBV4-1 to TRBJ1-4, with D possibly being TRBD1 (6 bases). CDR1 MGHRA and CDR2 YSYEKL come from the germline V gene. The CDR3 extends over 23 amino acids. Trimming removed 6 bases from V and 0 bases from J, with 35 bases in between.

The gene calls are TRBV20-1 and TRBJ2-5; D might be TRBD2 (5 bases). Looked up from germline, CDR1 is DFQATT and CDR2 is SNEGSKA (reference sequence). The CDR3 is 13 amino acids. V was clipped by 5 bases and J by 5 bases, with 15 bases between them. The CDR3 DNA follows: TGCAGTGCTGGGTTTGCGGGTATCGAGACCCAGTACTTC. Protein sequence: CSAGFAGIETQYF.

This chain connects TRBV10-3 to TRBJ1-1; 8 nucleotides line up with TRBD1. V lost 6 bases and J lost 4; bases outside the gene matches: 7. Germline CDR1 reads ENHRY; CDR2 reads SYGVKD. The CDR3 loop spans 14 amino acids. The CDR3 spells CAIRSDRAGTEAFF. CDR3 nucleotides: TGTGCCATCAGATCGGACAGGGCGGGCACTGAAGCTTTCTTT.

In this sample, this clonotype is medium-sized (0.01 to 0.1%). The chain couples TRBV3-1 to TRBJ1-1; D is unresolved. V lost 4 bases, J lost 3 bases, and 24 bases lay in between. In germline, CDR1 is LGHDT, CDR2 YNNKEL (reference sequence). The CDR3 runs 18 residues. The CDR3 reads CASSPDTLTARIYTEAFF. CDR3 DNA sequence: TGTGCCAGCAGCCCAGACACCCTCACAGCAAGAATCTACACTGAAGCTTTCTTT.

The V and J genes are TRBV16 and TRBJ1-1; D remains ambiguous. Trimming removed 2 bases from V and 0 bases from J, with 4 bases in between. Germline V CDR1 and CDR2: KGHSY, FQNENV. The CDR3 consists of 13 residues. CDR3 DNA sequence: TGTGCCAGCAGCCAACTCTTGAACACTGAAGCTTTCTTT. Translated: CASSQLLNTEAFF.

V is TRBV5-1 and J is TRBJ2-1; 12 bases line up with TRBD2. V lost 1 base and J lost 7; bases outside the gene matches: 6. Germline V lookup: CDR1 SGHRS, CDR2 YFSETQ. The CDR3 consists of 16 residues. The CDR3 bases are TGCGCCAGCAGCTTGTCGGCTAGCGGGAGGGGGAATGAGCAGTTCTTC. Encoded protein: CASSLSASGRGNEQFF.

The chain has TRBV4-2 and TRBJ2-1; 9 positions agree with TRBD2. The CDR3 is 16 residues long. V shed 3 bases, J shed 8 bases, and the junction held 11 bases outside the gene matches. The germline gives CDR1 LGHNA, CDR2 YNFKEQ. The CDR3 reads CASSQLTSGHSYEQFF. CDR3 bases: TGTGCCAGCAGCCAGCTTACTAGCGGGCATTCCTATGAGCAGTTCTTC.